The present T cell receptor (beta chain) was sequenced within a study of metastatic and nonmetastatic thyroid tumors. MiXCR re-clonotyped the PCR reads for TCRdb. The sample consists of just over 70,000 clones, around 19% of them appearing once. Thyroid surgery was preceded by no treatment in any patient. This clone was observed many times. The sequencing input was blood. The clonotype originates from a female donor with papillary thyroid cancer or a benign thyroid nodule (not recorded which). Some clones in this sample may be carry-over from other donors' samples.

The chain's CDR3 is CASSYSGGRAGGYTF. In DNA form, the CDR3 reads TGTGCCAGCAGTTACTCGGGGGGGAGGGCAGGGGGCTACACCTTC. The V and J genes are TRBV6-5 and TRBJ1-2; tentatively, D is TRBD1 (5 bases). V was pared by 0 bases and J by 8 bases, with 16 bases between. The germline V gene encodes CDR1 MNHEY and CDR2 SVGAGI. This CDR3 comprises 15 residues.